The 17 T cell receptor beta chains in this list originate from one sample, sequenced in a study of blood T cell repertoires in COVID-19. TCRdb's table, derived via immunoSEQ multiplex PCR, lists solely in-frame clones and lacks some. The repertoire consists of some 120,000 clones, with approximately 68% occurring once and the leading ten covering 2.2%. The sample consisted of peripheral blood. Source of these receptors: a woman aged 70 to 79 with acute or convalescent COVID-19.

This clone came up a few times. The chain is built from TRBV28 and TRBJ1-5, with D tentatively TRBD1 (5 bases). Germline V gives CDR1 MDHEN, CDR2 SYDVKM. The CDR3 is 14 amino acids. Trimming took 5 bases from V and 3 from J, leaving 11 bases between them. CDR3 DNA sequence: TGTGCCAGCAGTCGCGACAGTGTCAATCAGCCCCAGCATTTT. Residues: CASSRDSVNQPQHF.

In DNA, the CDR3 is TGCGCCAGCAGCATGGACAGGCAGGGGGGCTACACCTTC. Encoded protein: CASSMDRQGGYTF. The chain links TRBV4-1 to TRBJ1-2, with 7 nucleotides matching TRBD1. The V and J ends lost 5 bases and 8 bases, in that order; junction bases with no gene match: 8. The CDR3 is 13 amino acids. In germline, CDR1 is MGHRA, CDR2 YSYEKL.

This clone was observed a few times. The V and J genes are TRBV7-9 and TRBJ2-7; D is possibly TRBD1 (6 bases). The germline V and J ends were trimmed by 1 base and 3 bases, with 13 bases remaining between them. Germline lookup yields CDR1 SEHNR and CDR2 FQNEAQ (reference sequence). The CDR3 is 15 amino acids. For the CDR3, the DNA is TGTGCCAGCAGCTTAGAAGCAGGGGCAAGCTACGAGCAGTACTTC. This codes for CASSLEAGASYEQYF.

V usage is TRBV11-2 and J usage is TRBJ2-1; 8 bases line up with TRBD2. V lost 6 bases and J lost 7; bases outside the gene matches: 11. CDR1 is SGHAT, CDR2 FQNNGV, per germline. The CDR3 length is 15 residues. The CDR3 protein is CASSSQGLDRNEQFF. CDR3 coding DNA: TGTGCCAGCAGTTCCCAGGGACTAGATAGGAATGAGCAGTTCTTC.

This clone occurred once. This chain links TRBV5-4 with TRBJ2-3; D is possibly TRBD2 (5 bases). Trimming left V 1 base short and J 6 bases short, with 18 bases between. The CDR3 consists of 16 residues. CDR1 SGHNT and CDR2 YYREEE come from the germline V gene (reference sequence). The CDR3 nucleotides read TGTGCCAGCAGCTTGAAGAGGGAGTGGACGAGGGATACGCAGTATTTT. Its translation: CASSLKREWTRDTQYF.

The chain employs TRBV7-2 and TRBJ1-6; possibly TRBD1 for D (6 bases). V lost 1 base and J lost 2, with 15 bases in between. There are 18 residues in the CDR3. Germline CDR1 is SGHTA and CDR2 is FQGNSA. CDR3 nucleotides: TGTGCCAGCAGCTTAGATCCCGGCAGGGGCACCTATAATTCACCCCTCCACTTT. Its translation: CASSLDPGRGTYNSPLHF.

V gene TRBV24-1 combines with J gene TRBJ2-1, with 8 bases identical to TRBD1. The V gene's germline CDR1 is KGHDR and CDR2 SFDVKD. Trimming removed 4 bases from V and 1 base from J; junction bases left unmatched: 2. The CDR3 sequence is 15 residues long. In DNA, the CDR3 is TGTGCCACCAGTGACACAGGGGGATCCTACAATGAGCAGTTCTTC. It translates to CATSDTGGSYNEQFF.

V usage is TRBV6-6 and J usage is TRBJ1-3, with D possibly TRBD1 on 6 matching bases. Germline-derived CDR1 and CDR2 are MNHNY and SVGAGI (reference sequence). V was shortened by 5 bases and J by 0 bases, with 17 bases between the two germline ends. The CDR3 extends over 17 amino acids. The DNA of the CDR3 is TGTGCCAGCAGTCCTCAGACAGGTTCGGTCTCTGGAAACACCATATATTTT. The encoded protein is CASSPQTGSVSGNTIYF.

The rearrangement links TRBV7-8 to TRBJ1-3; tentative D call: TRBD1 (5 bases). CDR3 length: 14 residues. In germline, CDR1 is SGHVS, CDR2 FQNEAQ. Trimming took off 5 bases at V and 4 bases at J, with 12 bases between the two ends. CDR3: CASSLRGSGNTIYF. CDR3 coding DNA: TGTGCCAGCAGCCTAAGGGGATCCGGAAACACCATATATTTT.

DNA of the CDR3: TGTGCCAGCAGCGCACAGGGTGGTGGGGTTAATTCACCCCTCCACTTT. This gives the protein CASSAQGGGVNSPLHF. The V call is TRBV9, the J call TRBJ1-6; the D gene is possibly TRBD1 (6 bases). Germline loops: CDR1 SGDLS, CDR2 YYNGEE. Between the trimmed V and J ends, which lost 3 bases and 6 bases, there was a span of 16 bases. The CDR3 has 16 amino acids. The entire variable domain, with the rest obtained from reference TRBV9 and TRBJ1-6, is as follows: DSGVTQTPKHLITATGQRVTLRCSPRSGDLSVYWYQQSLDQGLQFLIQYYNGEERAKGNILERFSAQQFPDLHSELNLSSLELGDSALYFCASSAQGGGVNSPLHFGNGTRLTVT.

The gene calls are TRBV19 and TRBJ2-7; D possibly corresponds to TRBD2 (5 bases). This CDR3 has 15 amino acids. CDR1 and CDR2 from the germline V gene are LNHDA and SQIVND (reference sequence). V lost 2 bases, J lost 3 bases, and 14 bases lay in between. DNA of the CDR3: TGTGCCAGTAGTATAAGTGGGAGCAAGGGCTACGAGCAGTACTTC. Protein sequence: CASSISGSKGYEQYF. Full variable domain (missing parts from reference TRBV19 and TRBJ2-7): DGGITQSPKYLFRKEGQNVTLSCEQNLNHDAMYWYRQDPGQGLRLIYYSQIVNDFQKGDIAEGYSVSREKKESFPLTVTSAQKNPTAFYLCASSISGSKGYEQYFGPGTRLTVT.

The DNA of the CDR3 is TGTGCCAGCAGCCAAGAGAGCGGGGGGGTCGGGGAGACCCAGTACTTC. Protein sequence: CASSQESGGVGETQYF. The V and J genes are TRBV4-2 and TRBJ2-5; 10 bases are shared with TRBD2. The germline V gene has CDR1 LGHNA and CDR2 YNFKEQ. The CDR3 sequence is 16 residues long. J lost 5 bases, V lost 0 bases, and 6 bases had no gene match.

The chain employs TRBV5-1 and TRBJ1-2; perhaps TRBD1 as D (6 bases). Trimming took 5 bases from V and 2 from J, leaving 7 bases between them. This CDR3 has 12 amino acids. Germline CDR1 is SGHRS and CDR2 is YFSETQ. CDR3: CASRQGNYGYTF. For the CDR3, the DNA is TGCGCCAGCAGACAGGGCAACTATGGCTACACCTTC.

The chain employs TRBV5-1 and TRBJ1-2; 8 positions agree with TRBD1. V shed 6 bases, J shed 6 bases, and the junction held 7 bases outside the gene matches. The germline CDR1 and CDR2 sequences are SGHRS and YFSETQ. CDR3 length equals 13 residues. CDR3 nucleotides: TGCGCCAGCACCCAAACAGGGGGACATGGCTACACCTTC. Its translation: CASTQTGGHGYTF.

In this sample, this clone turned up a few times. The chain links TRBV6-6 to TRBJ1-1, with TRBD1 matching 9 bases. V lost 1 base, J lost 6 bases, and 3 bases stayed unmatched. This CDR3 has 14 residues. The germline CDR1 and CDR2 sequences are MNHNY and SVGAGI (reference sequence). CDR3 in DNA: TGTGCCAGCAGTTACTTAACAGGGGGCTCTGAAGCTTTCTTT. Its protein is CASSYLTGGSEAFF.

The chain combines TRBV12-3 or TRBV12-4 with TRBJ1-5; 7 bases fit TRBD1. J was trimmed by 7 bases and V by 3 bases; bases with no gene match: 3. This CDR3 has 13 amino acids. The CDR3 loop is CASSFRQGQPQHF. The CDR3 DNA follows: TGTGCCAGCAGTTTTAGACAGGGCCAGCCCCAGCATTTT.

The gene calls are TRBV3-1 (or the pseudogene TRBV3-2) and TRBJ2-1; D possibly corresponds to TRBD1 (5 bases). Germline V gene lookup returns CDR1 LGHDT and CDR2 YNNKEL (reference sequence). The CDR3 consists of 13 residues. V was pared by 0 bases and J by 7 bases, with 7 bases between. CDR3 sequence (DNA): TGTGCCAGCAGCCAAGAGGGGCAGAATGAGCAGTTCTTC. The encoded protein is CASSQEGQNEQFF.